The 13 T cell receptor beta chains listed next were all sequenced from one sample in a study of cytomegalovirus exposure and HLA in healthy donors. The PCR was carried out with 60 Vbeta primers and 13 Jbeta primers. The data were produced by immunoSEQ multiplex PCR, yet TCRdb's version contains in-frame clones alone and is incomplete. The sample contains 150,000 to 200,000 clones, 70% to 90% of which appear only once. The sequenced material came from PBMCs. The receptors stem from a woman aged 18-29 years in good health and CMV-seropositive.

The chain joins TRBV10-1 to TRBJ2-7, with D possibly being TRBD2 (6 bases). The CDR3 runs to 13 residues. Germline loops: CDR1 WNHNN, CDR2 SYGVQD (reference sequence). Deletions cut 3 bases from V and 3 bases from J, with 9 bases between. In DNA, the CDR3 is TGCGCCAGCAGTGACCCGGGGGACTACGAGCAGTACTTC. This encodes CASSDPGDYEQYF.

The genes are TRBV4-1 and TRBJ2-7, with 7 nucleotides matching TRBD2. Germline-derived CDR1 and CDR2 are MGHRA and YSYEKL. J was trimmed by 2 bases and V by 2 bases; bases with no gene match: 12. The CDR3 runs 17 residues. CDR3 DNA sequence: TGCGCCAGCAGCCAAAGGTGGGGCGGGGGAAGGGCCTACGAGCAGTACTTC. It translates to CASSQRWGGGRAYEQYF.

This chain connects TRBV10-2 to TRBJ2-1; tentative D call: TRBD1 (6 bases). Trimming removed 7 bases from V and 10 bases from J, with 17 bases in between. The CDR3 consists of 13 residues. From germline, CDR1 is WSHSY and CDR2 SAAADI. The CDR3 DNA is TGCGCCAGCAATAACAGGGCCGAGGGCGAGCAGTTCTTC. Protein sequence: CASNNRAEGEQFF.

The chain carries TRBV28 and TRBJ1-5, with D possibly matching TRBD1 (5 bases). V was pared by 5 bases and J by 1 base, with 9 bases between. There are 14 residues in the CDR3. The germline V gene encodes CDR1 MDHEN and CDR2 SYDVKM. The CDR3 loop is CASSTGLSNQPQHF. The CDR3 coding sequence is TGTGCCAGCAGTACAGGATTAAGCAATCAGCCCCAGCATTTT. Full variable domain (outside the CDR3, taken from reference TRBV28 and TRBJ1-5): DVKVTQSSRYLVKRTGEKVFLECVQDMDHENMFWYRQDPGLGLRLIYFSYDVKMKEKGDIPEGYSVSREKKERFSLILESASTNQTSMYLCASSTGLSNQPQHFGDGTRLSIL.

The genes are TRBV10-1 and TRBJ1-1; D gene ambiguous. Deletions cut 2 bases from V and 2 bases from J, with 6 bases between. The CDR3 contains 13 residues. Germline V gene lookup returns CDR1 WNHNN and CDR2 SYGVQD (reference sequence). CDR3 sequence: CASSEIYNTEAFF. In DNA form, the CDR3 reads TGCGCCAGCAGTGAGATCTACAACACTGAAGCTTTCTTT.

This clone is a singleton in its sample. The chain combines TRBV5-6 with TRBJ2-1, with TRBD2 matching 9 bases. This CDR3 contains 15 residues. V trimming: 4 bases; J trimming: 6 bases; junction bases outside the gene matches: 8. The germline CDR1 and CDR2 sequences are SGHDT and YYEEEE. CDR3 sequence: CASSRAGGSSNEQFF. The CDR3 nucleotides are TGTGCCAGCAGCCGAGCGGGGGGATCTTCCAATGAGCAGTTCTTC. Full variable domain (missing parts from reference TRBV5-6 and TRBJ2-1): DAGVTQSPTHLIKTRGQQVTLRCSPKSGHDTVSWYQQALGQGPQFIFQYYEEEERQRGNFPDRFSGHQFPNYSSELNVNALLLGDSALYLCASSRAGGSSNEQFFGPGTRLTVL.

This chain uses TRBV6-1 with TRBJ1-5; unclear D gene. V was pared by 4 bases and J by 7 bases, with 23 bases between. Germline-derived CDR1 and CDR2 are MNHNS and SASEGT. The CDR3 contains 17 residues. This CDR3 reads CASSGVIPLVGSQPQHF. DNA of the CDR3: TGTGCCAGCAGTGGGGTGATTCCTTTGGTCGGGTCGCAGCCCCAGCATTTT.

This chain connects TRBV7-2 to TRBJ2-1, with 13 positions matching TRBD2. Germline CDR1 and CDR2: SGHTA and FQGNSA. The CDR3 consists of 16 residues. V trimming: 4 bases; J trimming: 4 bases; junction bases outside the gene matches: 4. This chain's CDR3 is CASSSGLAGVYNEQFF. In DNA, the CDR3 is TGTGCCAGCAGCTCTGGACTAGCGGGGGTATACAATGAGCAGTTCTTC.

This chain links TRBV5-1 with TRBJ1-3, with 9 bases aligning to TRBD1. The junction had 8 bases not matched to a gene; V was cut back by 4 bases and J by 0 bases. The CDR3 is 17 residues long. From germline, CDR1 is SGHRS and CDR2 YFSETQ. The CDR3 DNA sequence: TGCGCCAGCAGCCTAGGGACAGGGATGGGCTCTGGAAACACCATATATTTT. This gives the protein CASSLGTGMGSGNTIYF.

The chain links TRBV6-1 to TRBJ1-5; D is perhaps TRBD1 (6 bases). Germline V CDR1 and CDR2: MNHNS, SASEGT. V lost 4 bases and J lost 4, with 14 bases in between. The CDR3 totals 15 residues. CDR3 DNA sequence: TGTGCCAGCAGTGTGGAGGACAGCTCGAATCAGCCCCAGCATTTT. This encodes CASSVEDSSNQPQHF.

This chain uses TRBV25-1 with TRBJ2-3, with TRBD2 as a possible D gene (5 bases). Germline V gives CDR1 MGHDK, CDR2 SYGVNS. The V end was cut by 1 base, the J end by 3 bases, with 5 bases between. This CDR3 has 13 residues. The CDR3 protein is CASSESGTDTQYF. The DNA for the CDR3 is TGTGCCAGCAGTGAATCGGGAACAGATACGCAGTATTTT.

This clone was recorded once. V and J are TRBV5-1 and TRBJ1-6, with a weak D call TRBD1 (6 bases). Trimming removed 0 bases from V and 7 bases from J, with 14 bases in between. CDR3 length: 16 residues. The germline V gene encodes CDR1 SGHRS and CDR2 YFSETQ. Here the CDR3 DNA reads TGCGCCAGCAGCTTGGGGACAGTTCCCAGCAATTCACCCCTCCACTTT. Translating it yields CASSLGTVPSNSPLHF.

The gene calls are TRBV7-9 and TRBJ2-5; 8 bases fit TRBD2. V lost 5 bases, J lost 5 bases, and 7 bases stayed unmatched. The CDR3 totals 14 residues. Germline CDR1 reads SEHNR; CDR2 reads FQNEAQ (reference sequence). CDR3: CASSRPGGEETQYF. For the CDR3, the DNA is TGTGCCAGCAGCCGTCCGGGGGGGGAGGAGACCCAGTACTTC.